This T cell receptor beta chain is drawn from a study of shared clonotypes between healthy human individuals. Study observations and caveats: Among donors, clonotype sharing was expected to be affected by sequencing depth.

Details on this clone: Its specificity is not known.

Evenly divided among several immunoSEQ plates was the genomic DNA of each subset. Repertoires were generated with immunoSEQ multiplex PCR, while TCRdb's copy carries only in-frame clones and drops some. The sample contains some 92,000 clones, about half of which appear only once. Trimming stripped 0 bases from V and 4 bases from J, with 9 bases between. The V gene's germline CDR1 is MNHEY and CDR2 SVGAGI. The CDR3 consists of 14 residues. The clonotype comes from a middle-aged woman in good health. Some clones in this sample may be carry-over from other donors' samples. The sequenced sample was PBMCs. The chain employs TRBV6-5 and TRBJ1-1; no firm D call. CDR3 region: CASSYSTPSTEAFF. CDR3 sequence (DNA): TGTGCCAGCAGTTACTCGACACCATCCACTGAAGCTTTCTTT.